This TCR beta chain was recovered during a study of healthy donors' naive CD4 and CD8 T cells. Naive CD4+ cells were sorted as CD4+CD8-CD45RO-CD45RA+; naive CD8+ as CD8+CD4-CD45RA+CD27bright. V lost 1 base, J lost 7 bases, and 5 bases stayed unmatched. This CDR3 spans 14 amino acids. The germline V gene encodes CDR1 SQVTM and CDR2 ANQGSEA. This clonotype was observed a handful of times. A linear amplification protocol produced the TCR libraries from 500 ng of total RNA. One entry per CDR3 protein, called by TCRdb with MiXCR from the reads. The sample gives approximately 200,000 distinct CDR3 sequences, about 74% of which show up once; about 2.3% is in the top ten.

This clonotype originated in a pool of human donors in good health; the sample pools cells from several healthy donors. Sequencing was done on a sample of naive CD4+ and CD8+ T cells sorted from blood, pooled from several donors. The gene calls are TRBV29-1 and TRBJ2-1, with 9 bases that match TRBD2. DNA for the CDR3: TGCAGCGTTGAAGGCGGGAGGGCTGGAAATGAGCAGTTCTTC. Residues: CSVEGGRAGNEQFF.